A single sample gave rise to the 9 T cell receptor beta chains below, sequenced in a study of cytomegalovirus exposure and HLA in healthy donors. 13 Jbeta primers and 60 Vbeta primers were used for the PCR. The protocol was immunoSEQ multiplex PCR, while the TCRdb copy is restricted to in-frame clones and leaves out a portion. The sample carries approximately 140,000 clones, around three quarters recorded once. Source material: PBMCs. The receptors stem from a woman in her fifties or sixties in good health and CMV-seronegative.

CDR3 amino acids: CASTGSGTGDTEAFF. CDR3 sequence (DNA): TGTGCCAGCACCGGAAGCGGGACAGGGGACACTGAAGCTTTCTTT. The chain carries TRBV28 and TRBJ1-1, with 10 bases lining up with TRBD1. The junction had 8 bases not matched to a gene; V was cut back by 7 bases and J by 3 bases. Looked up from germline, CDR1 is MDHEN and CDR2 is SYDVKM. The CDR3 totals 15 residues.

The chain carries TRBV5-6 and TRBJ1-1, with TRBD1 matching 8 bases. The CDR3 covers 14 residues. Germline CDR1 and CDR2: SGHDT and YYEEEE. V lost 2 bases and J lost 1; bases outside the gene matches: 1. The CDR3 region is CASSFTGGNTEAFF. The DNA for the CDR3 is TGTGCCAGCAGCTTCACAGGGGGGAACACTGAAGCTTTCTTT.

This chain connects TRBV15 to TRBJ1-1; D is undetermined. This CDR3 contains 13 residues. The germline V gene encodes CDR1 LNHNV and CDR2 YYDKDF (reference sequence). The germline V and J ends were trimmed by 7 bases and 0 bases, with 9 bases remaining between them. The CDR3 loop reads CATTGRLNTEAFF. In DNA, the CDR3 is TGTGCCACCACCGGGAGGCTGAACACTGAAGCTTTCTTT.

Remarks on this clone: Mismatch with germline at one junction end may stem from a read error. The chain combines TRBV6-5 with TRBJ2-7; TRBD1 matches at 11 bases. The CDR3 is made up of 13 amino acids. CDR1 and CDR2 (germline): MNHEY, SVGAGI. In DNA form, the CDR3 reads TGTGCCAGCAGTCGGGACAGGGGGTACGGGCAGTACTTC. Translated: CASSRDRGYGQYF.

This clone was picked up a small number of times. The CDR3 nucleotides read TGTGCCAGCAGCTTAAACGGTGGACGGGAGGGGGCGCGAGGCTACACCTTC. Its translation is CASSLNGGREGARGYTF. The rearrangement joins TRBV7-3 to TRBJ1-2, with TRBD1 matching 7 bases. The CDR3 is 17 residues long. CDR1 and CDR2 from the germline V gene are SGHTA and FQGTGA. The junction had 16 bases not matched to a gene; V was cut back by 1 base and J by 8 bases. The variable domain in full, with the rest retrieved from reference TRBV7-3 and TRBJ1-2, is GAGVSQTPSNKVTEKGKYVELRCDPISGHTALYWYRQSLGQGPEFLIYFQGTGAADDSGLPNDRFFAVRPEGSVSTLKIQRTERGDSAVYLCASSLNGGREGARGYTFGSGTRLTVV.

Comments on this clone: One junction end does not reproduce the germline sequence, and a read error may be involved. J is TRBJ1-2 and V is TRBV27; D gene unclear. The CDR3 length is 14 residues. Germline V gene sequence: CDR1 MNHEY, CDR2 SMNVEV (reference sequence). CDR3 region: CASSFAGPNYGYPF. The CDR3 nucleotides are TGTGCCAGCAGTTTCGCGGGCCCTAACTATGGCTACCCCTTC.

The chain uses TRBV6-5 and TRBJ2-1; 9 nucleotides line up with TRBD1. The J segment lost 6 bases and the V segment lost 5 bases, leaving 8 bases of the junction unmatched. CDR1 MNHEY and CDR2 SVGAGI come from the germline V gene. The CDR3 consists of 15 residues. As DNA, the CDR3 is TGTGCCAGCAGTAGAACAGGGGGCTCAGGCAATGAGCAGTTCTTC. It translates to CASSRTGGSGNEQFF.

The chain recombines TRBV5-6 with TRBJ2-5, with TRBD2 matching over 14 bases. CDR1 is SGHDT and CDR2 is YYEEEE in the germline V gene. V shed 2 bases, J shed 5 bases, and the junction held 5 bases outside the gene matches. The CDR3 extends over 16 amino acids. For the CDR3, the DNA is TGTGCCAGCAGCTTACCGACTAGCGGGAGGGCCGAGACCCAGTACTTC. The encoded protein is CASSLPTSGRAETQYF.

The chain couples TRBV6-1 to TRBJ1-1; D possibly corresponds to TRBD1 (5 bases). This CDR3 has 14 amino acids. Germline assignment: CDR1 MNHNS and CDR2 SASEGT. Trimming took 10 bases from V and 3 from J, leaving 18 bases between them. CDR3 coding DNA: TGTGCCACTTCACGAGGGGAGCGGGACACTGAAGCTTTCTTT. Translation gives CATSRGERDTEAFF.